These 10 T cell receptor beta chains share one sample of origin, sequenced in a study of vaccination and CD4 T cells after COVID-19. The sample's treatment: roughly 11-day PBMC culture with coronavirus spike peptide pools or control peptides (ViraFEST assay). The Oncomine TCR Beta short-read assay was what sequenced the DNA obtained from cultured CD4+ T cells. TCRdb ran MiXCR on the PCR reads and lists one entry per CDR3 protein. The repertoire consists of about 15,000 distinct CDR3 sequences, with less than 55% occurring once and the leading ten covering over 11%. These TCRs' antigens remain unknown. Sample: CD4+ T cells from blood, cultured in vitro. The origin of the receptors is a human donor who had recovered from COVID-19.

This clonotype came up a few times. The chain is built from TRBV6-5 and TRBJ2-7; 10 bases match TRBD2. This CDR3 has 14 residues. In germline, CDR1 is MNHEY, CDR2 SVGAGI. J gave up 4 bases and V 3 bases, and 3 bases lay outside the gene matches. Here the CDR3 DNA reads TGTGCCAGCAGTTATGAGCGGGGGGGTTACGAGCAGTACTTC. Its protein product is CASSYERGGYEQYF.

The CDR3 DNA is TGTGCCAGCAGTTTTGGTCCTGGTCGGTCAGATACGCAGTATTTT. Amino acids: CASSFGPGRSDTQYF. The V call is TRBV12-3 or TRBV12-4, the J call TRBJ2-3; D remains ambiguous. V shed 3 bases and J shed 4 bases, with 14 bases lying between them. The CDR3 loop spans 15 amino acids.

V usage is TRBV27 and J usage is TRBJ2-7; D unclear. Trimming pared 5 bases from V and 10 bases from J, leaving 24 bases between. This CDR3 contains 15 residues. Looked up from germline, CDR1 is MNHEY and CDR2 is SMNVEV (reference sequence). CDR3 region: CASSPLGTGPLEQYF. CDR3 DNA sequence: TGTGCCAGCAGTCCACTGGGCACTGGTCCTCTGGAACAGTACTTC.

The chain is built from TRBV5-8 and TRBJ1-5; D ambiguous. The CDR3 is made up of 15 amino acids. Between the trimmed V and J ends, which lost 0 bases and 1 base, there was a span of 8 bases. Germline CDR1 SGHTS, CDR2 YDEGEE. The DNA for the CDR3 is TGTGCCAGCAGCTTGGGGGCAAGGAGCAATCAGCCCCAGCATTTT. It is translated as CASSLGARSNQPQHF.

The V and J genes are TRBV20-1 and TRBJ2-7, with D perhaps matching TRBD2 (5 bases). This CDR3 contains 15 residues. The germline V gene has CDR1 DFQATT and CDR2 SNEGSKA (reference sequence). The germline V and J ends were trimmed by 0 bases and 1 base, with 13 bases remaining between them. The DNA for the CDR3 is TGCAGTGCTAGAGAAGGCGAGGGAGCGTCCTACGAGCAGTACTTC. It codes for CSAREGEGASYEQYF.

This clonotype showed up just a few times. The chain links TRBV7-2 to TRBJ1-6, with 7 positions matching TRBD1. V was pared by 8 bases and J by 5 bases, with 9 bases of the junction left unmatched. The germline gives CDR1 SGHTA, CDR2 FQGNSA. The CDR3 runs to 15 residues. DNA of the CDR3: TGTGCCAGCCGCATTACCGGGACAGATAATTCACCCCTCCACTTT. Residues: CASRITGTDNSPLHF.

The V and J genes are TRBV12-3 or TRBV12-4 and TRBJ1-1; the D is unclear. CDR3 size: 14 residues. Between the trimmed V and J ends, which lost 6 bases and 8 bases, there was a span of 19 bases. CDR3 bases: TGTGCCAGCAGGCTGCCTGGCATGGCGGGGGAAGCTTTCTTT. Encoded protein: CASRLPGMAGEAFF.

The table lists this clonotype with a few counts. The chain has TRBV2 and TRBJ2-3; D remains unclear. The CDR3 is made up of 16 amino acids. Germline CDR1 reads SNHLY; CDR2 reads FYNNEI. Trimming pared 7 bases from V and 0 bases from J, leaving 17 bases between. The CDR3 reads CASKGWAASSTDTQYF. CDR3 nucleotides: TGTGCCAGCAAAGGGTGGGCAGCCTCTAGCACAGATACGCAGTATTTT.

This clonotype was found once. This chain links TRBV25-1 with TRBJ1-3, with unresolved D. Germline CDR1 is MGHDK and CDR2 is SYGVNS. Trimming cost V 3 bases and J 10 bases, with 10 bases left between them. The CDR3 contains 12 residues. The CDR3 loop is CASSEWSGTIYF. CDR3 nucleotides: TGTGCCAGCAGTGAGTGGTCGGGGACCATATATTTT.

The chain couples TRBV5-1 to TRBJ1-2, with 7 bases lining up with TRBD1. The CDR3 runs to 14 residues. Trimming at V came to 4 bases and at J to 2 bases, leaving 5 bases not matched to a gene. Germline CDR1 reads SGHRS; CDR2 reads YFSETQ. CDR3 sequence: CASSLGQFNYGYTF. In DNA form, the CDR3 reads TGCGCCAGCAGCCTGGGACAGTTCAACTATGGCTACACCTTC. Using reference TRBV5-1 and TRBJ1-2 for the parts outside the CDR3, the full variable domain is KAGVTQTPRYLIKTRGQQVTLSCSPISGHRSVSWYQQTPGQGLQFLFEYFSETQRNKGNFPGRFSGRQFSNSRSEMNVSTLELGDSALYLCASSLGQFNYGYTFGSGTRLTVV.